Listed here are 6 T cell receptor beta chains from one sample, sequenced in a study of T cells after yellow fever vaccination. TCRdb processed the 5' RACE reads anew with MiXCR; each CDR3 protein has one entry. The profile shows approximately 120,000 distinct CDR3 sequences, about 7.4% of them singletons. Sequencing was performed on CD4+ T cells sorted from PBMCs, taken more than 8 days after the first yellow fever vaccination. The source of these receptors is a man younger than 30 who received the YFV17D yellow fever vaccine.

Comment on this clonotype: One end of the junction fails to match germline, which may point to a read error. The rearrangement links TRBV19 to TRBJ2-2, with TRBD1 identical over 9 bases. The CDR3 is 17 amino acids. Germline values: CDR1 LNHDA, CDR2 SQIVND (reference sequence). This CDR3 reads CASTPGQGSTGTGDLFF. As DNA, the CDR3 is TGTGCCAGTACCCCGGGACAGGGTTCGACGGGCACCGGGGATCTGTTTTTT.

Regarding this clonotype: A much larger clone lies a single base off, so this may be a read error. The chain recombines TRBV12-3 or TRBV12-4 with TRBJ1-2; D might be TRBD1 (5 bases). CDR3 length equals 15 residues. CDR3 region: CDSSLSGQHNYGYTF. CDR3 sequence (DNA): TGTGACAGCAGTTTGTCGGGGCAGCATAACTATGGCTACACCTTC.

This clonotype showed up many times. The rearrangement links TRBV27 to TRBJ2-7; 7 nucleotides align to TRBD1. CDR3 length: 14 amino acids. V gave up 4 bases and J gave up 6 bases; unmatched junction bases: 9. Per germline, CDR1 MNHEY and CDR2 SMNVEV (reference sequence). The CDR3 spells CASSSRTGVGEQYV. The CDR3 DNA follows: TGTGCCAGCAGTTCGAGAACAGGGGTGGGCGAGCAGTACGTC.

The rearrangement joins TRBV5-1 to TRBJ1-2; no firm D call. The CDR3 is 14 residues long. The germline gives CDR1 SGHRS, CDR2 YFSETQ. V gave up 5 bases and J gave up 8 bases, with 19 bases separating them. CDR3 sequence (DNA): TGCGCCAGCAGGAATGCACGGACGGATCGGGGCTACACCTTC. Its protein product is CASRNARTDRGYTF.

This clonotype came up many times. The rearrangement joins TRBV7-8 to TRBJ2-1; D unresolved. The V and J ends lost 4 bases and 2 bases respectively, with 12 bases between them. This CDR3 spans 15 amino acids. The germline V gene has CDR1 SGHVS and CDR2 FQNEAQ. The CDR3: CASSSPTVTYNEQFF. The CDR3 region has the DNA TGTGCCAGCAGCTCACCAACAGTAACCTACAATGAGCAGTTCTTC.

This clonotype showed up many times. The chain joins TRBV6-2 or TRBV6-3 to TRBJ1-6, with 8 positions matching TRBD1. V lost 5 bases, J lost 9 bases, and 9 bases stayed unmatched. This CDR3 has 15 amino acids. Looked up from germline, CDR1 is MNHEY and CDR2 is SVGEGT. CDR3 sequence: CASSRTTGVGSPLHF. Written as DNA, the CDR3 is TGTGCCAGCAGTAGAACGACAGGGGTCGGTTCACCCCTCCACTTT.